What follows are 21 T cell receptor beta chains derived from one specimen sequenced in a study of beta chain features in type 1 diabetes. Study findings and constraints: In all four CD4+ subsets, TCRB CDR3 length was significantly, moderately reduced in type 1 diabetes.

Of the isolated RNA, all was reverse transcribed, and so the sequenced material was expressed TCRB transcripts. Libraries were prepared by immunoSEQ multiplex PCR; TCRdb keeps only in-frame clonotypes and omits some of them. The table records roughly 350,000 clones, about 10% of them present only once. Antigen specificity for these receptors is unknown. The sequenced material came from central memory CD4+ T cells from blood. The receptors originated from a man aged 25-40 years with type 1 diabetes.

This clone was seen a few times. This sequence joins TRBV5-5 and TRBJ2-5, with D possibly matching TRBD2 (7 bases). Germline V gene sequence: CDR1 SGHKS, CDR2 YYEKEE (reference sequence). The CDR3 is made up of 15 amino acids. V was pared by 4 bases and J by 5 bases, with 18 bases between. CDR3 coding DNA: TGTGCCAGCAGCCCCCCTGGAGGGGGAGGGGAGACCCAGTACTTC. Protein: CASSPPGGGGETQYF.

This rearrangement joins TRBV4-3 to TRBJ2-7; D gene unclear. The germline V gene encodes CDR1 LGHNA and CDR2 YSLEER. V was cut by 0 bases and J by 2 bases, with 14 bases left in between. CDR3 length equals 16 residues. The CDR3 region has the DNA TGCGCCAGCAGCCAAGATCAATGGTTATCTGCCTACGAGCAGTACTTC. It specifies CASSQDQWLSAYEQYF.

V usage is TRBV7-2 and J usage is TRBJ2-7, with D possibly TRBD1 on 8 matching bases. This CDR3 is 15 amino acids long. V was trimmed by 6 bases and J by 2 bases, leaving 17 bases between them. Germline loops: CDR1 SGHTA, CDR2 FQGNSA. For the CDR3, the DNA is TGTGCCAGCAGTCAAGACAGGGGAGGGGCCTACGAGCAGTACTTC. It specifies CASSQDRGGAYEQYF. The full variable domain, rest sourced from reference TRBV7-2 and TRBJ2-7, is GAGVSQSPSNKVTEKGKDVELRCDPISGHTALYWYRQSLGQGLEFLIYFQGNSAPDKSGLPSDRFSAERTGGSVSTLTIQRTQQEDSAVYLCASSQDRGGAYEQYFGPGTRLTVT.

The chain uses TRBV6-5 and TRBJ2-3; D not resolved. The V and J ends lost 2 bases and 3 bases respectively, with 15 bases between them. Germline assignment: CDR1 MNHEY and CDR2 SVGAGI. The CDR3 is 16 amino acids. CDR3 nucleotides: TGTGCCAGCAGTTACCGGGCGCCCCAAGGGACAGATACGCAGTATTTT. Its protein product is CASSYRAPQGTDTQYF.

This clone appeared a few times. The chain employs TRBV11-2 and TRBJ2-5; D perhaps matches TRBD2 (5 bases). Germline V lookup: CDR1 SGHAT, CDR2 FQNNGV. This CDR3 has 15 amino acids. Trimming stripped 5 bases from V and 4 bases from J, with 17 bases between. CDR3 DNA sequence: TGTGCCAGCAGCCCTCGATCTAGTGCGGGAGAGACCCAGTACTTC. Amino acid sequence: CASSPRSSAGETQYF.

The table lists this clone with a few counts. Here the CDR3 DNA reads TGTGCCAGCAGCGTCCAGAGCGGGAGTTCAGAGACCCAGTACTTC. Protein: CASSVQSGSSETQYF. The chain uses TRBV7-2 and TRBJ2-5; the match to TRBD2 covers 8 bases. The length of the CDR3 is 15 residues. The J segment lost 4 bases and the V segment lost 5 bases, leaving 9 bases of the junction unmatched. Germline CDR1 is SGHTA and CDR2 is FQGNSA.

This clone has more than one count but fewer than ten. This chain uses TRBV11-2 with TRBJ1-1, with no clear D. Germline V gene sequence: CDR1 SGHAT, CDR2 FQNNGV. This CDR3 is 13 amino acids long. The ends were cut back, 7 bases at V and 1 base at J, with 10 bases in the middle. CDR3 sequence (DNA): TGTGCCAGCACCCAGAGGACGAACACTGAAGCTTTCTTT. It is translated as CASTQRTNTEAFF. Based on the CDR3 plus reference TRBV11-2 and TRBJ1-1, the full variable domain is EAGVAQSPRYKIIEKRQSVAFWCNPISGHATLYWYQQILGQGPKLLIQFQNNGVVDDSQLPKDRFSAERLKGVDSTLKIQPAKLEDSAVYLCASTQRTNTEAFFGQGTRLTVV.

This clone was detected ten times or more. The DNA for the CDR3 is TGTGCCAGCAGTAGAAGCGGGAGCCACGAGCAGTACTTC. This codes for CASSRSGSHEQYF. The chain couples TRBV7-2 to TRBJ2-7; 8 bases are shared with TRBD2. The V gene's germline CDR1 is SGHTA and CDR2 FQGNSA. The trim removed 6 bases at V and 5 bases at J, leaving 6 bases unmatched. The CDR3 has 13 residues.

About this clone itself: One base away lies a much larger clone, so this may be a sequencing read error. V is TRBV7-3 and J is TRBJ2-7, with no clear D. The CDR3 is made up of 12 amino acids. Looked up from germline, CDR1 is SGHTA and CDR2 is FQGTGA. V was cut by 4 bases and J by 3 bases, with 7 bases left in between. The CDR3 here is CASSSDGYEQYF. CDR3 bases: TGTGCCAGCAGCTCGGACGGCTACGAGCAGTACTTC.

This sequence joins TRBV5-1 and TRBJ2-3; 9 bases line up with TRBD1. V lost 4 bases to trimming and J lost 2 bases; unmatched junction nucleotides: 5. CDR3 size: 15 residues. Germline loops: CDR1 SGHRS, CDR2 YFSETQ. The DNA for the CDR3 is TGCGCCAGCAGCCTGGGACAGGGTTTCACAGATACGCAGTATTTT. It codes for CASSLGQGFTDTQYF.

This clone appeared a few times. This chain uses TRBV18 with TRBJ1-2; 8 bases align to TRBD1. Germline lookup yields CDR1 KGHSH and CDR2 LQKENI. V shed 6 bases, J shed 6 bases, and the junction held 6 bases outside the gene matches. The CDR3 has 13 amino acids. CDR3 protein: CASSPDRADGYTF. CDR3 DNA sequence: TGTGCCAGCTCGCCGGACAGGGCTGATGGCTACACCTTC.

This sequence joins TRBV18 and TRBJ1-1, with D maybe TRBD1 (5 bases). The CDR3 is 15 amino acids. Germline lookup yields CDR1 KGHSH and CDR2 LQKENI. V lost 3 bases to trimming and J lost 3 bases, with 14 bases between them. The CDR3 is CASSPTSGEDTEAFF. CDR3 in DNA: TGTGCCAGCTCACCCACCTCGGGGGAGGACACTGAAGCTTTCTTT.

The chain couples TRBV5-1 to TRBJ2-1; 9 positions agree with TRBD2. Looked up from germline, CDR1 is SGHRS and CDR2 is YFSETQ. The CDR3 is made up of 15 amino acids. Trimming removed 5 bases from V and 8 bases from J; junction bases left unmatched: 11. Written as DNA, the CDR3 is TGCGCCAGCAGTCTTTCCCCGGGACTAGCTTATGAGCAGTTCTTC. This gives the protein CASSLSPGLAYEQFF.

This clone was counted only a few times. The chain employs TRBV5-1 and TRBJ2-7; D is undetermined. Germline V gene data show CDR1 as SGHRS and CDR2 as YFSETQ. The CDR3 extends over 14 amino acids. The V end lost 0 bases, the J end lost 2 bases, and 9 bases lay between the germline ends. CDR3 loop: CASSLETPAYEQYF. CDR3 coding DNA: TGCGCCAGCAGCTTGGAAACACCGGCCTACGAGCAGTACTTC.

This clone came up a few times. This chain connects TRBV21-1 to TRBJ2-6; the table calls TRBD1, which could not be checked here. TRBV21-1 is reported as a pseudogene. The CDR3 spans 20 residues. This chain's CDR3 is CASTIWRTEPHNSGANVLTF. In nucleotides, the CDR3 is TGTGCCAGCACCATTTGGCGGACAGAACCCCATAACTCTGGGGCCAACGTCCTGACTTTC.

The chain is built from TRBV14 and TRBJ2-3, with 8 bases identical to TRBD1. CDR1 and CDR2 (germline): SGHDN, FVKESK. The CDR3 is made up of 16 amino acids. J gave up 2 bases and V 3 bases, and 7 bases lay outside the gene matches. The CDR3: CASSQSTGAYTDTQYF. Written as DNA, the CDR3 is TGTGCCAGCAGCCAGTCGACAGGGGCCTACACAGATACGCAGTATTTT.

CDR3 residues: CASSLNTAGGDEQYF. CDR3 coding DNA: TGCGCCAGCAGCTTGAATACAGCGGGAGGCGACGAGCAGTACTTC. The chain has TRBV5-1 and TRBJ2-7, with TRBD2 matching over 9 bases. This CDR3 comprises 15 residues. With 1 base clipped from V and 5 bases from J, the junction kept 7 bases outside the gene matches. Germline V gene sequence: CDR1 SGHRS, CDR2 YFSETQ. The full variable domain, with the rest looked up from reference TRBV5-1 and TRBJ2-7, is KAGVTQTPRYLIKTRGQQVTLSCSPISGHRSVSWYQQTPGQGLQFLFEYFSETQRNKGNFPGRFSGRQFSNSRSEMNVSTLELGDSALYLCASSLNTAGGDEQYFGPGTRLTVT.

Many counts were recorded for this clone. The CDR3 region has the DNA TGTGCCAGCGGTAATGAGGGGGGATTCCAGCATTTT. Translation: CASGNEGGFQHF. The chain uses TRBV9 and TRBJ1-5; tentative D call: TRBD1 (6 bases). The CDR3 is made up of 12 amino acids. The V and J ends lost 7 bases and 12 bases respectively, with 17 bases between them. The germline V gene has CDR1 SGDLS and CDR2 YYNGEE.

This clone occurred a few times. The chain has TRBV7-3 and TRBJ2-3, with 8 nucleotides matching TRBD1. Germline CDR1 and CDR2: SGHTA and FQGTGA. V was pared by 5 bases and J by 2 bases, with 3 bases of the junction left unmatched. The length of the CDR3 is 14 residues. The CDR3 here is CASSQGASTDTQYF. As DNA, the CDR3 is TGTGCCAGCAGCCAGGGGGCCTCCACAGATACGCAGTATTTT.

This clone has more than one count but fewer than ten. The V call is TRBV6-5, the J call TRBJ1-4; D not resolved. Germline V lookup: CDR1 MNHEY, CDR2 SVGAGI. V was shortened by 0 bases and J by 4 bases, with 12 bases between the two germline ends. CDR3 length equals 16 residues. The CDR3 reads CASSYSNRLLNEKLFF. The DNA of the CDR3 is TGTGCCAGCAGTTACTCGAACCGTCTCCTTAATGAAAAACTGTTTTTT.

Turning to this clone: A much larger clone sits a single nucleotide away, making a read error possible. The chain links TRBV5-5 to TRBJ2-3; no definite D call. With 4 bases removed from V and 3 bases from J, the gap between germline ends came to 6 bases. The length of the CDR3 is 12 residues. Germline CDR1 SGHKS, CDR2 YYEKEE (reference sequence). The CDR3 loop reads CASSMGTDTQYF. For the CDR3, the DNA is TGTGCCAGCAGCATGGGGACAGATACGCAGTATTTT. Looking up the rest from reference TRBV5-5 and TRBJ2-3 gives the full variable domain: DAGVTQSPTHLIKTRGQQVTLRCSPISGHKSVSWYQQVLGQGPQFIFQYYEKEERGRGNFPDRFSARQFPNYSSELNVNALLLGDSALYLCASSMGTDTQYFGPGTRLTVL.